This T cell receptor (beta chain) came from a study of blood T cell repertoires in COVID-19. Across the study: Sources were T cells, B-cell-depleted T cells, or PBMCs; the material itself was cDNA or gDNA.

Sequenced by immunoSEQ multiplex PCR; TCRdb stores in-frame clones only, minus some. Of approximately 100,000 clones listed, around 82% are singletons. Germline loops: CDR1 SGHAT, CDR2 FQNNGV. V was cut by 5 bases and J by 3 bases, with 7 bases left in between. This CDR3 is built from 12 residues. The receptor was derived from a human donor in a cohort sampled during active or convalescent COVID-19. The chain carries TRBV11-2 and TRBJ1-2, with D possibly matching TRBD1 (5 bases). Sequenced material: peripheral blood. Here the CDR3 reads CASSQTDYGYTF. In DNA form, the CDR3 reads TGTGCCAGCAGCCAGACAGACTATGGCTACACCTTC.